The T cell receptor beta chain under discussion was sequenced for a study of shared clonotypes between healthy human individuals. V gave up 3 bases and J gave up 8 bases, with 13 bases separating them. CDR3 length: 14 residues. Germline V gives CDR1 LGHNA, CDR2 YSLEER. This clone was seen a handful of times. Genomic DNA per cell subset filled all wells of several immunoSEQ plates. Loaded into unsorted PBMC replicate PCRs was roughly 300 ng DNA, 25,000 to 30,000 T cell genomes. The authors sequenced unsorted PBMC DNA on ten immunoSEQ deep assay plates. Produced via immunoSEQ multiplex PCR; TCRdb's table is partial and in-frame only. Of some 490,000 clones in the sample, more than 75% were seen once.

The chain combines TRBV4-3 with TRBJ1-4; perhaps TRBD1 as D (5 bases). The specimen sequenced was PBMCs. The receptor was isolated from a woman in her thirties or forties in good health. Some clones in this sample may be carry-over from other donors' samples. This CDR3 is CASSQDSRGEKLFF. In DNA, the CDR3 is TGCGCCAGCAGCCAGGACTCTCGGGGGGAAAAACTGTTTTTT.